The clone carrying this T cell receptor (beta chain) was found a few times. The antigen remains undetermined. PCR primers comprised 60 Vbeta and 13 Jbeta primers. Assay used: immunoSEQ multiplex PCR; TCRdb lists only in-frame clones, some missing. The table lists more than 85,000 clones, 75% to 85% of them singletons. Germline V CDR1 and CDR2: SGHAT, FQNNGV. The CDR3 is 15 amino acids. V was pared by 5 bases and J by 2 bases, with 7 bases of the junction left unmatched. The data originate from a study of cytomegalovirus exposure and HLA in healthy donors. General observations from the study: Diagnosis of cytomegalovirus status made by the classifier reportedly showed high specificity and sensitivity.

J is TRBJ1-1 and V is TRBV11-2; 8 nucleotides match TRBD1. This receptor was obtained from a woman aged 45-59 years in good health and CMV-seropositive. Source material: PBMCs. The CDR3 bases are TGTGCCAGCAGCCCCCGCGGACAGGGAAACACTGAAGCTTTCTTT. Its translation is CASSPRGQGNTEAFF.